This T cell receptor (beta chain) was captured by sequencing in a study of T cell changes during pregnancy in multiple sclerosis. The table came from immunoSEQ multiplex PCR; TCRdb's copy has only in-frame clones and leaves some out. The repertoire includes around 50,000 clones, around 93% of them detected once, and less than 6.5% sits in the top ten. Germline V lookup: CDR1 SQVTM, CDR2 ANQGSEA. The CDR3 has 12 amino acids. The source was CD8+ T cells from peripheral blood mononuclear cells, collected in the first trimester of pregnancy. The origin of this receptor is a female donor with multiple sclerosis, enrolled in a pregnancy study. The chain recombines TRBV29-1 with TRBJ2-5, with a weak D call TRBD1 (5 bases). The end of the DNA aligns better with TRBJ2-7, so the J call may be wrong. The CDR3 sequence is CSVHGHTYEQYF. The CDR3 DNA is TGCAGCGTCCACGGACACACCTACGAGCAGTACTTC.